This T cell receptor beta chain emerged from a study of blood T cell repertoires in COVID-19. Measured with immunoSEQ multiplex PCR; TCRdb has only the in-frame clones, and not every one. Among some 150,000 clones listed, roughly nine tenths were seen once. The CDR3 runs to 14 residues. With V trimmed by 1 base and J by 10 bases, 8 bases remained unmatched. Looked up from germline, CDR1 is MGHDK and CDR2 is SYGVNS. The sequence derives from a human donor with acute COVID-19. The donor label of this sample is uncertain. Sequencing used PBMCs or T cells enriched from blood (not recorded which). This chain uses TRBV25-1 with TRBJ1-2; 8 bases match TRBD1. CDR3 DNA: TGTGCCAGCAGTGAATCTCGACAGGGGTACGACTACACCTTC. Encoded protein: CASSESRQGYDYTF.